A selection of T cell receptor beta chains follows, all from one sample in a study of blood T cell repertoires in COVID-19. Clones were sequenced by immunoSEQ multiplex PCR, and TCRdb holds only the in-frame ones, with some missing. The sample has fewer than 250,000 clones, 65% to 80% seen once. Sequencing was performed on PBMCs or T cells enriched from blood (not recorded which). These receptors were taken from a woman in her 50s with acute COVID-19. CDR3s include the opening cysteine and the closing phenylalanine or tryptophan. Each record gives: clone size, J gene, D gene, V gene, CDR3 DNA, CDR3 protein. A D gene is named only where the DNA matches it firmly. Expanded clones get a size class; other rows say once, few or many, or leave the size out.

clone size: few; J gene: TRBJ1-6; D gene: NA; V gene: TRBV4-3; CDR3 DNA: TGCGCCAGCAGCCATATTGACGCAGGCCGGTATAATTCACCCCTCCACTTT; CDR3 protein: CASSHIDAGRYNSPLHF
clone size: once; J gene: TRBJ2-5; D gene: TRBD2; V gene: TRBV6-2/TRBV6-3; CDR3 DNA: TGTGCCAGCAGCCCTGGGGCTAGCGGGGGGGCAGGGGAGACCCAGTACTTC; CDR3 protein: CASSPGASGGAGETQYF
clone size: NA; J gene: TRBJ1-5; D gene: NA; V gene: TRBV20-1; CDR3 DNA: TGCAGTGCTAGTCGAACTTTTTCGTATAGCAATCAGCCCCAGCATTTT; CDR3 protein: CSASRTFSYSNQPQHF
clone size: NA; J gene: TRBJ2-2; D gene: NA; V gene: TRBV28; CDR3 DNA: TGTGCCAGCCGCCCGGCGGGCGCGAACACCGGGGAGCTGTTTTTT; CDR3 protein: CASRPAGANTGELFF
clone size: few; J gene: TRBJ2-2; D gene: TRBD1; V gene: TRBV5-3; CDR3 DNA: TGTGCCAGAAGCCGACGAGGGACAGGGGGCACCGGGGAGCTGTTTTTT; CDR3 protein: CARSRRGTGGTGELFF
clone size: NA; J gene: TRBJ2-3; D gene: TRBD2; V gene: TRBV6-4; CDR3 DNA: TGTGCCAGCAGCCGTAGCGGGGGGGCTCCAGATACGCAGTATTTT; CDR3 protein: CASSRSGGAPDTQYF
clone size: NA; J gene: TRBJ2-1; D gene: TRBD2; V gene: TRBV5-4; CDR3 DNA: TGTGCCAGCAGCTTGGGCGGGGGATCATACAATGAGCAGTTCTTC; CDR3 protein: CASSLGGGSYNEQFF
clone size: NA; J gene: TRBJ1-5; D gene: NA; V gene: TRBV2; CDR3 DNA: TGTGCCGGGGGGTTGGACAGCAATCAGCCCCAGCATTTT; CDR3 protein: CAGGLDSNQPQHF
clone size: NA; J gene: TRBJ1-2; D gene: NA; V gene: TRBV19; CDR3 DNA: TGTGCCAGTATCGGGACATTTGGAGTCTACACCTTC; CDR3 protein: CASIGTFGVYTF
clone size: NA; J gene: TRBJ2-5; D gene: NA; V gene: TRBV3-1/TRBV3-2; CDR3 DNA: TGTGCCAGCAGCCAAGTTGGACATTCCCAAGAGACCCAGTACTTC; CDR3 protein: CASSQVGHSQETQYF
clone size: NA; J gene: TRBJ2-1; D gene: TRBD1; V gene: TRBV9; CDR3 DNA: TGTGCCAGCAGCGTAGAAGACAGGGGCTCCTACAATGAGCAGTTCTTC; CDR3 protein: CASSVEDRGSYNEQFF
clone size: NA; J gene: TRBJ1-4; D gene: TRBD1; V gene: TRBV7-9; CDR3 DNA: TGTGCCAGCAGCACAGGGGCGGTCGATGAAAAACTGTTTTTT; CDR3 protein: CASSTGAVDEKLFF
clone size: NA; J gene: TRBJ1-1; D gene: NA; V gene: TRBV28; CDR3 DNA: TGTGCCAGCAGTTTTAGAGGGGCTTTCTTT; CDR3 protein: CASSFRGAFF
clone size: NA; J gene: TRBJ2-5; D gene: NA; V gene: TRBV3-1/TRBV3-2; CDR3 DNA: TGTGCCAGCAGCCAGATGGCGCAGGGGCAAGAGACCCAGTACTTC; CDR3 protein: CASSQMAQGQETQYF
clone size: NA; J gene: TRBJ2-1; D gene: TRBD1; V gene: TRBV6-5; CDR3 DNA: TGTGCCAGCAGTTTGACAGGGGCGACTCTCAATGAGCAGTTCTTC; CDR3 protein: CASSLTGATLNEQFF
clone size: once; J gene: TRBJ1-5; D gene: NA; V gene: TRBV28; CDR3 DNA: TGTGCCAGCAGTTTACGGGGGAGCGGAACCCAGCCCCAGCATTTT; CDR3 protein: CASSLRGSGTQPQHF
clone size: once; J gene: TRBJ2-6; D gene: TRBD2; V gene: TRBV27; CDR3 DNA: TGTGCCAGCAGTCGCCTTTCGGGGGGGGCTGGGGCCAACGTCCTGACTTTC; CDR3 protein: CASSRLSGGAGANVLTF
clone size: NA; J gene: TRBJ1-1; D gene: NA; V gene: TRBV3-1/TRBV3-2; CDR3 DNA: TGTGCCAGCAGCCAATCGATGACGGGGAACACTGAAGCTTTCTTT; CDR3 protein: CASSQSMTGNTEAFF
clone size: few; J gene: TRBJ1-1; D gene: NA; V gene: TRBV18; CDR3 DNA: TGTGCCAGCTCAGGGGAGGGCTCTGAAGCTTTCTTT; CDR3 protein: CASSGEGSEAFF
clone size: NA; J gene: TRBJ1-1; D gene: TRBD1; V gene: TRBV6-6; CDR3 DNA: TGTGCCAGCAGTTACGACAGGGGGGGGACTGAAGCTTTCTTT; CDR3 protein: CASSYDRGGTEAFF
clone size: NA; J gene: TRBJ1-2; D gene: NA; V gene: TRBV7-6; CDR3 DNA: TGTGCCAGCAGCACCGGGGGTGGAGGCTACACCTTC; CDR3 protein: CASSTGGGGYTF
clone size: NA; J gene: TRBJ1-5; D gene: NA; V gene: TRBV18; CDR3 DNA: TGTGCCAGCTCACCGGGAGAGCCTTATAGCAATCAGCCCCAGCATTTT; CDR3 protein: CASSPGEPYSNQPQHF
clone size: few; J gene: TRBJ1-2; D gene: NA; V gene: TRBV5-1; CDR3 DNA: TGCGCCAGCAGCTTGGTGGCGGATGGCTACACCTTC; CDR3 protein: CASSLVADGYTF
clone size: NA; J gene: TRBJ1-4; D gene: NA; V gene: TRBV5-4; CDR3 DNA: TGTGCCAGCAGCTCCCCCGGGAATGAAAAACTGTTTTTT; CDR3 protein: CASSSPGNEKLFF
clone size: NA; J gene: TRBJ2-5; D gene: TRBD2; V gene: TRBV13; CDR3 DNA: TGTGCCAGCAGCTTAGAGGGTAGCGGGGGGAGGACCCAGTACTTC; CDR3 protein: CASSLEGSGGRTQYF
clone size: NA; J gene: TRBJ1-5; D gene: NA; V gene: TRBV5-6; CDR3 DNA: TGTGCCAGCAGCTTGGGACAAATAGTAGGTCAGCCCCAGCATTTT; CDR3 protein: CASSLGQIVGQPQHF
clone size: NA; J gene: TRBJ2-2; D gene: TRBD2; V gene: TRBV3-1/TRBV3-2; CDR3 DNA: TGTGCCAGCAGCCAAGCTTCCAGCGGGGGGGCCGGGGAGCTGTTTTTT; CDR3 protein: CASSQASSGGAGELFF
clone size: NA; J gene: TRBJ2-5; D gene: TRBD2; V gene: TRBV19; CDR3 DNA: TGTGCCAGTGCGGGGGGCCGGCTAGAGACCCAGTACTTC; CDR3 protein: CASAGGRLETQYF